Here is one T cell receptor beta chain with its context. Its antigen is as yet unknown. This sample was taken from a study of cytomegalovirus exposure and HLA in healthy donors. Germline values: CDR1 MNHEY, CDR2 SVGAGI. Trimming took 2 bases from V and 12 from J; bases not matched to a gene: 11. The CDR3 is made up of 15 amino acids. In the PCR, 60 Vbeta and 13 Jbeta primers were used. Sequenced by immunoSEQ multiplex PCR; TCRdb stores in-frame clones only, minus some. The repertoire has about 180,000 clones, over 65% of them found once; the top ten carry around 3.5%. General observations from the study: Cytomegalovirus association was listed for approximately 150 TCR beta chains. For cytomegalovirus status, the classifier reportedly gave diagnoses with high specificity and sensitivity.

The V call is TRBV6-5, the J call TRBJ2-7, with 12 bases fitting TRBD2. This sequence originates from a woman aged 55 to 70 in good health and CMV-seropositive. Sequencing was carried out using PBMCs. CDR3 loop: CASSYEETSGRVLYF. The CDR3 nucleotides read TGTGCCAGCAGTTACGAGGAGACTAGCGGGAGAGTACTGTACTTC.